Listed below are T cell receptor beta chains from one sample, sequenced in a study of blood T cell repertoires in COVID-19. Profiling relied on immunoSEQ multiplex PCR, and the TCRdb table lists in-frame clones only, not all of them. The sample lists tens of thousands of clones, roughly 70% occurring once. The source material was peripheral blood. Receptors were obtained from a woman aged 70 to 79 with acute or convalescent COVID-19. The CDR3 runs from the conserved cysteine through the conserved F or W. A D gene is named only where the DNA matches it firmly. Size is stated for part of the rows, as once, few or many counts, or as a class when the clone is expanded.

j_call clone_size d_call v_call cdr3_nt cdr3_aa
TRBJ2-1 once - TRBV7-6 TGTGCCAGCAGCGAGACCAGGGGCACCTACAATGAGCAGTTCTTC CASSETRGTYNEQFF
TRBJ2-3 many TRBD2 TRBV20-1 TGCAGTGCTAGTTTGGGCGGGAGGACAGATACGCAGTATTTT CSASLGGRTDTQYF
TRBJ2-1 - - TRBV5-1 TGCGCCAGCAGCTTACAGGGTGGAAATGAGCAGTTCTTC CASSLQGGNEQFF
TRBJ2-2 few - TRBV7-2 TGTGCCAGCAGCTTATCTGGCGGTAGTAACACCGGGGAGCTGTTTTTT CASSLSGGSNTGELFF
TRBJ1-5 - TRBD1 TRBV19 TGTGCCAGTAGACCTGGACAGGACAATCAGCCCCAGCATTTT CASRPGQDNQPQHF
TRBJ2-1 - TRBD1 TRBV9 TGTGCCAGCAGCGTAACAGGGGGCGCGGGCAATGAGCAGTTCTTC CASSVTGGAGNEQFF
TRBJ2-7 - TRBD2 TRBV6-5 TGTGCCAGCAGTTTGGGACTAGCGGACTACGAGCAGTACTTC CASSLGLADYEQYF
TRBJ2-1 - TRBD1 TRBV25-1 TGTGCCACTACAGGGGGCAGCTACAATGAGCAGTTCTTC CATTGGSYNEQFF
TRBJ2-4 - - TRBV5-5 TGTGCCAGCAGCCCGGCGACGGAGGGGCTAGCCAAAAACATTCAGTACTTC CASSPATEGLAKNIQYF
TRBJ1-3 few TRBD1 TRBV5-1 TGCGCCAGCAGCTTAGGGACAGCTTTGGGAAACACCATATATTTT CASSLGTALGNTIYF
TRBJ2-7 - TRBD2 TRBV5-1 TGCGCCAGCAGCATTGGACTAGCGGGGCGCTCCTACGAGCAGTACTTC CASSIGLAGRSYEQYF
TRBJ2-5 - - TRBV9 TGTGCCAGCAGCGGTTCCGGGACACAAGAGACCCAGTACTTC CASSGSGTQETQYF
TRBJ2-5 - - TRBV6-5 TGTGCCAGCGCTTCCTTGGGGCAGGCGAAAGAGACCCAGTACTTC CASASLGQAKETQYF
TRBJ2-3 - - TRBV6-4 TGTGCCAGCAGTGACGGGGACTTCTCGGCGGCGCAGTATTTT CASSDGDFSAAQYF
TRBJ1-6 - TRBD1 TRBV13 TGTGCCAGCAGCTTAGACAGGGGAGGTTCACCCCTCCACTTT CASSLDRGGSPLHF
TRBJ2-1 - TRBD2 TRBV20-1 TGCAGTGCTAGTCCACTAGCGGGAGGGAGGGACAATGAGCAGTTCTTC CSASPLAGGRDNEQFF
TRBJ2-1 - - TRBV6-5 TGTGCCAGCATAGCGAACCCCTCCTACAATGAGCAGTTCTTC CASIANPSYNEQFF